The sample holds a few counts of the clone carrying this T cell receptor (beta chain). This CDR3 comprises 15 residues. Trimming took 4 bases from V and 3 from J, leaving 15 bases between them. The germline gives CDR1 LGHNA, CDR2 YSLEER. These data come from a study of cytomegalovirus exposure and HLA in healthy donors. 60 Vbeta and 13 Jbeta primers were used in PCR. Clones were read by immunoSEQ multiplex PCR, and TCRdb kept only the in-frame ones, dropping some. The table has 90,000 to 130,000 clones, about 70% seen once; the top ten hold 4% to 5.5%. The chain links TRBV4-3 to TRBJ1-2; D is perhaps TRBD1 (5 bases). Sequenced input: PBMCs. This sequence originates from a man younger than 40 in good health and CMV-seropositive. CDR3 nucleotides: TGCGCCAGCAGCCCCGACGGGGGGGAATACTATGGCTACACCTTC. Translating gives CASSPDGGEYYGYTF.